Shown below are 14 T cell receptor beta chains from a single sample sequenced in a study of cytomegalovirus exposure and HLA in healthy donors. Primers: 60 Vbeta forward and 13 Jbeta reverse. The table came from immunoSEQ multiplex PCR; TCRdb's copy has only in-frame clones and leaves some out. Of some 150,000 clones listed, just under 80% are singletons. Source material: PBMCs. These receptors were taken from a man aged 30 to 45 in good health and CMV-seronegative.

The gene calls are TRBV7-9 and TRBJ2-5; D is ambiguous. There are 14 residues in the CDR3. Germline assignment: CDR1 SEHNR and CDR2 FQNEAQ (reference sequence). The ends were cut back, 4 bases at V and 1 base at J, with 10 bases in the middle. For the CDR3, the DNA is TGTGCCAGCAGCTCCGACACTCTCCAAGAGACCCAGTACTTC. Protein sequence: CASSSDTLQETQYF.

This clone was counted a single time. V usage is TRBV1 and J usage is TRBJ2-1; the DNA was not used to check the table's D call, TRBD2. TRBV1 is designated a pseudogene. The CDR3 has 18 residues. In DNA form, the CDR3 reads TGCACCAGCAGCCAGCCCCCTACTAGCGGACCCGTAAACAATGAGCAGTTCTTC. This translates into CTSSQPPTSGPVNNEQFF.

CDR3 region: CASSGLAANQPQHF. The CDR3 nucleotides are TGTGCCAGCAGTGGTCTGGCCGCCAATCAGCCCCAGCATTTT. This chain links TRBV28 with TRBJ1-5; no firm D call. This CDR3 spans 14 amino acids. Trimming took 5 bases from V and 3 from J, leaving 11 bases between them. Germline CDR1 is MDHEN and CDR2 is SYDVKM.

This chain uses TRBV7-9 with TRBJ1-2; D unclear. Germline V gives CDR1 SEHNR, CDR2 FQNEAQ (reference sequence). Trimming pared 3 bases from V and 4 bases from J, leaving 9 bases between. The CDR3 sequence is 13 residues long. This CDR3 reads CASSFGYPYGYTF. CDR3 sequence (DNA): TGTGCCAGCAGCTTCGGGTATCCCTATGGCTACACCTTC.

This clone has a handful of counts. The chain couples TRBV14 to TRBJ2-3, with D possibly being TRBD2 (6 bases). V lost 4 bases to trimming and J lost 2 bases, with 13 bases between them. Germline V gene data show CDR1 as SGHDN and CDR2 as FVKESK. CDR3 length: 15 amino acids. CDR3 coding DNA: TGTGCCAGCAGCCCGCGTGCGCGGGACACAGATACGCAGTATTTT. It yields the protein CASSPRARDTDTQYF.

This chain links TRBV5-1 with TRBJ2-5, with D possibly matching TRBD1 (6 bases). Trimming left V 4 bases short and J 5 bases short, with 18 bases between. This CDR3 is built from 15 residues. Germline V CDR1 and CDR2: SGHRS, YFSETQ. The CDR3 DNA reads TGCGCCAGCAGCCAGAACACAGGGCCTGGGGAGACCCAGTACTTC. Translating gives CASSQNTGPGETQYF.

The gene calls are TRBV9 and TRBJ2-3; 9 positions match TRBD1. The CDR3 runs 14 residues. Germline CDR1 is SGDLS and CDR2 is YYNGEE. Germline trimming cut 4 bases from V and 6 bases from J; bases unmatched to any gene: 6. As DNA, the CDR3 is TGTGCCAGCAGCCGATCGACAGGGGGGGATACGCAGTATTTT. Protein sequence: CASSRSTGGDTQYF.

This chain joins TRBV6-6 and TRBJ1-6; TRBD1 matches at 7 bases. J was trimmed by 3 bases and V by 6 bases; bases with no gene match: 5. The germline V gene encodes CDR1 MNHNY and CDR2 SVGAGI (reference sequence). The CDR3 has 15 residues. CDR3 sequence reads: CASSSTGNYNSPLHF. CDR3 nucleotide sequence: TGTGCCAGCAGCTCGACAGGGAACTATAATTCACCCCTCCACTTT.

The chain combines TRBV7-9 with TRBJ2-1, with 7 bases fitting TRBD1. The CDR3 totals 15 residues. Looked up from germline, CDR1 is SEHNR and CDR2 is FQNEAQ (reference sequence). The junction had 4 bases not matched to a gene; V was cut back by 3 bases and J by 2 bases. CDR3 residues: CASSFRQGAYNEQFF. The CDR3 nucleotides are TGTGCCAGCAGCTTTAGACAGGGAGCCTACAATGAGCAGTTCTTC.

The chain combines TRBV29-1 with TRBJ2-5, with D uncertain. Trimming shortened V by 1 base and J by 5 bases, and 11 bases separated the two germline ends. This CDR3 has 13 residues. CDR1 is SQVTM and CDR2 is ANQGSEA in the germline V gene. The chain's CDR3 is CSVEVRGLETQYF. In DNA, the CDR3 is TGCAGCGTTGAAGTGCGTGGTTTGGAGACCCAGTACTTC.

CDR3 nucleotide sequence: TGTGCCAGCAGTGGTTGGACAGCGAACTATGGCTACACCTTC. Amino acid sequence: CASSGWTANYGYTF. The chain links TRBV6-1 to TRBJ1-2; D possibly corresponds to TRBD1 (6 bases). Germline V gene lookup returns CDR1 MNHNS and CDR2 SASEGT. This CDR3 comprises 14 residues. Deletions cut 4 bases from V and 2 bases from J, with 11 bases between.

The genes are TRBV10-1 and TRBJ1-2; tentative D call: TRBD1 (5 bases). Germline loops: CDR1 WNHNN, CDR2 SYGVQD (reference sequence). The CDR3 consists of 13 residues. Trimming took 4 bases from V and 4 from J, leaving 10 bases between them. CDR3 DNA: TGCGCCAGCAGTGCACAGGAGACCTATGGCTACACCTTC. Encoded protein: CASSAQETYGYTF.

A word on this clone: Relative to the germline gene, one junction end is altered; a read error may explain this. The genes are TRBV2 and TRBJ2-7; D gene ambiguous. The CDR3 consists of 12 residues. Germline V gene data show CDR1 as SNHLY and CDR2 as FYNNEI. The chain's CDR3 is CATSPLQYEQYF. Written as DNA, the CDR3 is TGTGCCACCAGTCCCCTCCAGTACGAGCAGTACTTC.

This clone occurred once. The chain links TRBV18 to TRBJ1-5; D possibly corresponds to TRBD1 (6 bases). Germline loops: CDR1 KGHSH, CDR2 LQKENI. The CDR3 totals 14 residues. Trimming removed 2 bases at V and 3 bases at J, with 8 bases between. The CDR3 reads CASSPDRSNQPQHF. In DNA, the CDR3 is TGTGCCAGCTCACCAGACAGGTCCAATCAGCCCCAGCATTTT.